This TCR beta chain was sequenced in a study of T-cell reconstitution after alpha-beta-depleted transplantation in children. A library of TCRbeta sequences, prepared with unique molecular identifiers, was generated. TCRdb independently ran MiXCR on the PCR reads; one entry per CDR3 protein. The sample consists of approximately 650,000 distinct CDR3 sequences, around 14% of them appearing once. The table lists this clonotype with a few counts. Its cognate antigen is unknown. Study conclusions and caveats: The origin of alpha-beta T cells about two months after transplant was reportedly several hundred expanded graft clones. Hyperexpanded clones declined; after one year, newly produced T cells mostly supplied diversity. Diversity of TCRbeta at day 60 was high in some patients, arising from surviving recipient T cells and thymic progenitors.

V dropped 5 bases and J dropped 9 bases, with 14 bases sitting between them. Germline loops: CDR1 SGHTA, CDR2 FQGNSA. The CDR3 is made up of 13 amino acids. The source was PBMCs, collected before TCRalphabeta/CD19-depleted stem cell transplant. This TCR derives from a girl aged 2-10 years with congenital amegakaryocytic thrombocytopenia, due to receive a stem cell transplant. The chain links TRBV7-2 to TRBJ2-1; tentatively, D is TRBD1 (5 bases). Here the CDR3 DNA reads TGTGCCAGCAGCATCCAGTCAGGGCGTGAGCAGTTCTTC. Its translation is CASSIQSGREQFF.